This TCR beta chain was recorded in a study of T-cell memory formation after mild COVID-19. The study's findings and limits: Day 15 to 85 contractors were CD4/CD8 balanced; later expanders leaned CD4+. Several responding clones turned up in pre-infection memory, indicating that cross-reactive memory may have taken part. CD4+ contracting clones lay mainly in CM and EM, CD8+ ones in EMRA.

TCRdb fed the 5' RACE reads into MiXCR, producing one record per CDR3 protein. The data show 90,000 to 120,000 distinct CDR3 sequences, 13% to 15% seen once. V was cut by 0 bases and J by 5 bases, with 13 bases left in between. The CDR3 has 14 amino acids. CDR1 GTSNPN and CDR2 SVGIG come from the germline V gene (reference sequence). Notes on this clonotype: Its specificity is not known.

The sequenced material came from PBMCs or a T cell subset sorted from them (not recorded which). This clonotype originated in a man between 18 and 35 years old who had mild COVID-19 (a few samples of this study predate the infection). Cell type and time point are not known. The rearrangement joins TRBV30 to TRBJ1-1; perhaps TRBD1 as D (5 bases). DNA for the CDR3: TGTGCCTGGAGTGTATCGTCAGGGAGGACTGAAGCTTTCTTT. This codes for CAWSVSSGRTEAFF.